This is a list of T cell receptor beta chains from one sample in a study of identical twins. Using its own MiXCR run on the 5' RACE reads, TCRdb lists one record per CDR3 protein. The profile shows approximately 220,000 distinct CDR3 sequences, approximately 9% of them singletons. What was sequenced was memory (CD45RO+) T cells sorted from blood. These receptors were obtained from a woman aged 18-29 years in good health. Each CDR3 is given with its conserved first and last residue. The D gene is left open where the match is weak. Only some rows state a clone size, as once, few, many or a class for expanded clones.

j_call d_call v_call clone_size cdr3_nt cdr3_aa
TRBJ2-3 TRBD2 TRBV30 . TGTGCCTGGAGTGTCGGGACTAATTCAGATACGCAGTATTTT CAWSVGTNSDTQYF
TRBJ1-5 . TRBV7-2 few TGTGCCAGCAGCTTTGTGGGTTCTGGTCAGCCCCAGCATTTT CASSFVGSGQPQHF
TRBJ2-6 . TRBV5-1 many TGCGCCAGTCAGGACAGCTCCTCTGGGGCCAACGTCCTGACTTTC CASQDSSSGANVLTF
TRBJ2-2 TRBD2 TRBV20-1 medium-sized TGCAGTGCTAGAGCCCCTAGCGGGGGCGACACCGGGGAGCTGTTTTTT CSARAPSGGDTGELFF
TRBJ2-7 . TRBV7-9 . TGTGCCAGCAGTCGCGGGGAACACGAGCAGTACTTC CASSRGEHEQYF
TRBJ1-5 . TRBV10-3 many TGTGCCATCAGTGAAGGGGATCAGCCCCAGCATTTT CAISEGDQPQHF
TRBJ2-3 TRBD2 TRBV13 many TGTGCCAGCAGCCAAGCGGGAGGAGGTGATACGCAGTATTTT CASSQAGGGDTQYF
TRBJ2-2 . TRBV5-1 few TGCGCCAGCAGCTTGGAAGGTCCTCACACCGGGGAGCTGTTTTTT CASSLEGPHTGELFF
TRBJ2-3 TRBD1 TRBV2 few TGTGCCAGCAGCATCGGACAGGGCGGCACAGATACGCAGTATTTT CASSIGQGGTDTQYF
TRBJ1-2 . TRBV10-1 many TGCGCCAGCTCAACGCGTTTACCTTTACCGGGACGTTGCGCCGGGCGGTTCTATGGCTACACCTTC CASSTRLPLPGRCAGRFYGYTF
TRBJ1-5 . TRBV3-1 many TGTGCCAGCAGCCACCGAGACGGCAATCAGCCCCAGCATTTT CASSHRDGNQPQHF
TRBJ1-5 . TRBV5-5 many TGTGCCAGCAGCACCCGGGGTAGCAGCAATCAGCCCCAGCATTTT CASSTRGSSNQPQHF
TRBJ2-7 TRBD2 TRBV20-1 few TGCAGTGCCACTACGGGCGGGGGGGCCTTCGAGCAGTACTTC CSATTGGGAFEQYF
TRBJ2-1 TRBD2 TRBV24-1 . TGTGCCACCAGTGATCGGGGACTAGCGGACAATGAGCAGTTCTTC CATSDRGLADNEQFF
TRBJ2-1 . TRBV20-1 few TGCAGTGCTAGAGCTACCGGGTGGGATGAGCAGTTCTTC CSARATGWDEQFF
TRBJ2-1 . TRBV20-1 . TGCAGTGCTAGCAAAGACGCCACCTCCTACAATGAGCAGTTCTTC CSASKDATSYNEQFF
TRBJ2-7 TRBD1 TRBV3-1 few TGTGCCAGCAGCCAACAGGGGGCGGTCGAGCAGTACTTC CASSQQGAVEQYF
TRBJ2-5 . TRBV24-1 . TGTGCCACCAGTCCGGACAGTTCTGAGACCCAGTACTTC CATSPDSSETQYF
TRBJ2-1 . TRBV5-6 many TGTGCCAGCAGTTACCCGACCGACAATGAGCAGTTCTTC CASSYPTDNEQFF
TRBJ2-1 . TRBV7-8 many TGTGCCAGCAGCTTAGACCGGGAGAATGAGCAGTTCTTC CASSLDRENEQFF
TRBJ2-7 TRBD1 TRBV7-9 few TGTGCCAGCAGCTTCCCGGGACAGTTACTTGAGCAGTACTTC CASSFPGQLLEQYF
TRBJ1-6 . TRBV20-1 . TGCAGTGCTAGAGATCCGAGGGGTGTTAATTCACCCCTCCACTTT CSARDPRGVNSPLHF
TRBJ1-1 . TRBV5-6 few TGTGCCAGCAGGTCGGGGGACACTGAAGCTTTCTTT CASRSGDTEAFF
TRBJ1-5 TRBD1 TRBV6-2/TRBV6-3 . TGTGCCACCGAGGACAGGGGGTCGGGCAATCAGCCCCAGCATTTT CATEDRGSGNQPQHF
TRBJ1-5 . TRBV12-3/TRBV12-4 few TGTGCCAGCAGTTTTTCCGACCGGCCCCAGCATTTT CASSFSDRPQHF
TRBJ2-1 . TRBV12-3/TRBV12-4 few TGTGCCAGCAGTTCCCCTCGCTTGGGGGATGAGCAGTTCTTC CASSSPRLGDEQFF
TRBJ2-5 TRBD2 TRBV20-1 many TGCAGTGCTTCGACGGGGGGGCCGTGGGAGACCCAGTACTTC CSASTGGPWETQYF
TRBJ1-5 . TRBV10-3 many TGTGCCATCAGTAAGGGGACGAGCAATCAGCCCCAGCATTTT CAISKGTSNQPQHF
TRBJ2-1 . TRBV24-1 many TGTGCCACCAGTGACCGGCCGCTCGGGGAGCAGTTCTTC CATSDRPLGEQFF
TRBJ2-7 . TRBV5-1 few TGCGCCAGCAGCTTGGAGGGACGGCCCATCTACGAGCAGTACTTC CASSLEGRPIYEQYF
TRBJ2-1 TRBD1 TRBV20-1 few TGCAGTGCCATCCCTCGGACAGGAAGTCACAATGAGCAGTTCTTC CSAIPRTGSHNEQFF
TRBJ2-7 . TRBV30 . TGTGCCTGGAGTGAAATCCGCGGGCAGTACTTC CAWSEIRGQYF
TRBJ2-7 . TRBV5-6 few TGTGCCAGCAGCTTGGACTTCTACGAGCAGTACTTC CASSLDFYEQYF
TRBJ2-5 TRBD2 TRBV6-1 few TGTGCCACCGCATCTAGCGGGAGGGTCGAGACCCAGTACTTC CATASSGRVETQYF
TRBJ2-7 . TRBV14 few TGTGCCAGCAGCCGGAACTACCCCCCCGACGAGCAGTACTTC CASSRNYPPDEQYF
TRBJ2-2 . TRBV9 few TGTGCCAGCGGAAGATTCACCGGGGAGCTGTTTTTT CASGRFTGELFF
TRBJ1-2 . TRBV10-3 . TGTGCCATCAGTGTTACGAGTGGCTACACCTTC CAISVTSGYTF
TRBJ2-7 TRBD1 TRBV7-2 . TGTGCCAGCAGCTTAAGGGACAGGGGAGGTTCTCGCGAGCAGTACTTC CASSLRDRGGSREQYF
TRBJ1-5 . TRBV9 . TGTGCCAGCAGCCTCAGAGGGAACAGCAATCAGCCCCAGCATTTT CASSLRGNSNQPQHF
TRBJ2-7 TRBD2 TRBV27 . TGTGCCAGCAGCATTAAAGGACTAGCGGGAGAATCCAACTACGAGCAGTACTTC CASSIKGLAGESNYEQYF
TRBJ2-1 . TRBV12-3/TRBV12-4 few TGTGCCAGCAGTTTTCAACTAGGGATGCTCAATGAGCAGTTCTTC CASSFQLGMLNEQFF
TRBJ1-5 TRBD1 TRBV15 few TGTGCCACCAGCAGACCGCCTGGACAGGTCAATCAGCCCCAGCATTTT CATSRPPGQVNQPQHF
TRBJ2-5 TRBD1 TRBV7-9 few TGTGCCAGCAGCCCTCGGACAGGGTTAGTTACGGAGACCCAGTACTTC CASSPRTGLVTETQYF
TRBJ1-2 . TRBV10-2 . TGCGCCAGCAGTGAAAGACGGAACTATGGCTACACCTTC CASSERRNYGYTF
TRBJ1-6 TRBD1 TRBV7-9 few TGTGCCAGCAGCCCAAATACAGGGGTCACCCTCCACTTT CASSPNTGVTLHF
TRBJ2-1 TRBD2 TRBV27 few TGTGCCAGCATCCCTCTAACTAGCGGGGGATCCTACAATGAGCAGTTCTTC CASIPLTSGGSYNEQFF
TRBJ2-1 . TRBV18 many TGTGCCAGCTCCCCGGGCTGGAATGAGCAGTTCTTC CASSPGWNEQFF
TRBJ2-1 TRBD1 TRBV11-2 many TGTGCCAGCAGCTGGGGACAGGGTGATGGTGAGCAGTTCTTC CASSWGQGDGEQFF
TRBJ1-4 TRBD1 TRBV20-1 medium-sized TGCAGTGCTAGAGATGTGTCAGGGGGCTCTGAAAAACTGTTTTTT CSARDVSGGSEKLFF
TRBJ2-7 . TRBV18 many TGTGCCAGCTCACGAAGGGACTTCCCAAACGAGCAGTACTTC CASSRRDFPNEQYF
TRBJ2-5 . TRBV5-1 . TGCGCCAGCAGCTTGGAGGCAGTTCGGGAGACCCAGTACTTC CASSLEAVRETQYF
TRBJ2-7 . TRBV5-1 . TGCGCCAGCAGGGGGGCCGAGTCTTACGAGCAGTACTTC CASRGAESYEQYF
TRBJ1-5 . TRBV12-3/TRBV12-4 few TGTGCCAGCAGTTTTGCTTCACGGCAGCCCCAGCATTTT CASSFASRQPQHF